These T cell receptor beta chains were read from a single sample in a study of blood T cell repertoires in COVID-19. TCRdb's table, derived via immunoSEQ multiplex PCR, lists solely in-frame clones and lacks some. The sample consists of around 160,000 clones, roughly nine tenths of them appearing once. Sequencing was carried out using peripheral blood. The receptors here all came from a man between 18 and 29 years old with COVID-19, enrolled during active disease. Both conserved end residues are part of each CDR3. D genes are given only for firm matches. Part of the rows lack a size; the others show once, few, many or a class for expanded clones.

NA	NA	TRBV4-3	TRBJ1-3	TGCGCCAGCAGCCTCAGGGACTCTGGAAACACCATATATTTT	CASSLRDSGNTIYF
NA	TRBD1	TRBV19	TRBJ1-1	TGTGCCAGTAGTAACGGACAGGTTAACACTGAAGCTTTCTTT	CASSNGQVNTEAFF
NA	NA	TRBV3-1/TRBV3-2	TRBJ2-5	TGTGCCAGCAGCCAAGAGACAGTGACCCTGCCGTCAGAGACCCAGTACTTC	CASSQETVTLPSETQYF
NA	TRBD2	TRBV7-8	TRBJ2-1	TGTGCCAGCAGCGGTAGTAGCGGGAGGGCCCTCGAGCAGTTCTTC	CASSGSSGRALEQFF
NA	TRBD2	TRBV4-3	TRBJ2-5	TGCGCCAGCAGCCAAGGGTTTAGCGGGAGGGGTGAGACCCAGTACTTC	CASSQGFSGRGETQYF
NA	NA	TRBV6-5	TRBJ1-5	TGTGCCAGCAGCCAAGACAGTTATAGCAATCAGCCCCAGCATTTT	CASSQDSYSNQPQHF
NA	NA	TRBV21-1	TRBJ2-5	TGTGCCAGCAGCAAAGCGCTCCCGACAGCCCTAGAGACCCAGTACTTC	CASSKALPTALETQYF
NA	NA	TRBV6-5	TRBJ1-3	TGTGCCAGCAGTTTCAACAGGGTTCCAGGAAACACCATATATTTT	CASSFNRVPGNTIYF
NA	NA	TRBV7-2	TRBJ1-5	TGTGCCAGCAGCTTTAAACAGGGCGGCCAGCCCCAGCATTTT	CASSFKQGGQPQHF
NA	NA	TRBV9	TRBJ1-5	TGTGCCAGCAGCGTAGGTGGCAGTAGCAATCAGCCCCAGCATTTT	CASSVGGSSNQPQHF
NA	TRBD2	TRBV24-1	TRBJ2-2	TGTGCCACCAGTGGCCCGGCGGGGGGCGGTACCGGGGAGCTGTTTTTT	CATSGPAGGGTGELFF
NA	NA	TRBV9	TRBJ1-5	TGTGCCAGCAGCCCGACACCAAATCAGCCCCAGCATTTT	CASSPTPNQPQHF
few	TRBD1	TRBV7-7	TRBJ2-3	TGTGCTAGCAGCTTAGAGGGGGCCACAGATACGCAGTATTTT	CASSLEGATDTQYF
NA	TRBD1	TRBV11-2	TRBJ1-1	TGTGCCAGCAGCCTAGACAGGGACTCAGGGGCTTTCTTT	CASSLDRDSGAFF
NA	NA	TRBV9	TRBJ2-1	TGTGCCAGCAGCGGGATTCTGGGACTTTCTGGTGCGGTCGATGAGCAGTTCTTC	CASSGILGLSGAVDEQFF
NA	NA	TRBV7-2	TRBJ1-2	TGTGCCAGCAGCCCGACGGCCCGGGACTATGGCTACACCTTC	CASSPTARDYGYTF